This T cell receptor beta chain was captured in a study of shared clonotypes between healthy human individuals. Whole-study context: Donors consisted of two women and three men between 18 and 49.

Trimming took 10 bases from V and 2 from J; bases not matched to a gene: 12. This CDR3 spans 15 amino acids. Per the germline V gene, CDR1 is WNHNN and CDR2 is SYGVQD (reference sequence). Profiling relied on immunoSEQ multiplex PCR, and the TCRdb table lists in-frame clones only, not all of them. The sample has 980,000 or so clones; 76% are singletons. Splitting the CD4+ cells yielded a CD45RA+ naive subset and a CD45RA-negative memory subset. The gene calls are TRBV10-1 and TRBJ2-7, with 9 nucleotides matching TRBD1. The specimen sequenced was memory CD4+ T cells sorted from blood. Subset meaning: CD45RA-negative fraction. This TCR was sampled from a young man in good health. CDR3 loop: CAIYHRDRATYEQYF. The DNA of the CDR3 is TGCGCCATCTACCACCGGGACAGGGCCACCTACGAGCAGTACTTC.